Listed below are T cell receptor beta chains from one sample, sequenced in a study of T cell changes during pregnancy in multiple sclerosis. Assay: immunoSEQ multiplex PCR; the TCRdb copy retains only in-frame clones and omits some. This table has 85,000 to 90,000 clones, around 93% appearing once. The source material was peripheral blood, sampled in the first trimester of pregnancy. These receptor sequences come from a female donor in good health, enrolled as a control in a pregnancy study. The CDR3 runs from the conserved cysteine through the conserved F or W. Each record gives: clone size, D gene, V gene, J gene, CDR3 DNA, CDR3 protein. D genes are given only for firm matches. Size values are once, few and many counts, or a class for expanded clones, and some rows have none.

>-|-|TRBV7-2|TRBJ1-1
TGTGCCAGCAGCCTGAACCCTGGACTGACCGACCCTGAAGCTTTCTTT
CASSLNPGLTDPEAFF
>-|-|TRBV4-3|TRBJ1-1
TGCGCCAGCAGCCCAGGCCGTACGGCTGAAGCTTTCTTT
CASSPGRTAEAFF
>once|TRBD1|TRBV30|TRBJ2-2
TGTGCCTGGCGCAGGGGGTACACCGGGGAGCTGTTTTTT
CAWRRGYTGELFF
>-|-|TRBV2|TRBJ1-2
TGTGCCAGCAGACAGGGAACTAACTATGGCTACACCTTC
CASRQGTNYGYTF
>-|TRBD1|TRBV4-1|TRBJ1-4
TGCGCCAGCAGCCAACTTGGGACAGGAGATGAAAAACTGTTTTTT
CASSQLGTGDEKLFF
>few|-|TRBV27|TRBJ1-1
TGTGCCAGCAGTTACGGGGTCTTTAACACTGAAGCTTTCTTT
CASSYGVFNTEAFF
>-|-|TRBV2|TRBJ2-7
TGTGCCATCCTGGGCCGAAGCTCCTACGAGCAGTACTTC
CAILGRSSYEQYF
>-|-|TRBV7-2|TRBJ2-2
TGTGCCAGCAGCTTAGCTAGCGTCGGCACCGGGGAGCTGTTTTTT
CASSLASVGTGELFF
>-|-|TRBV19|TRBJ1-2
TGTGCGAAAAGACAGGTTGGCTCTAACTATGGCTACACCTTC
CAKRQVGSNYGYTF
>-|-|TRBV6-6|TRBJ1-4
TGTGCCAGCATTTGGGGGCAGCCAGCAACTAATGAAAAACTGTTTTTT
CASIWGQPATNEKLFF
>-|TRBD1|TRBV25-1|TRBJ2-1
TGTGCCAGCAGTGTTAGACAGGGGACCTACAATGAGCAGTTCTTC
CASSVRQGTYNEQFF
>-|TRBD1|TRBV4-3|TRBJ1-5
TGCGCCAGCAGCCTCGGGACAGGGGAGAATCAGCCCCAGCATTTT
CASSLGTGENQPQHF
>once|-|TRBV9|TRBJ1-2
TGTGCCAGCAGCGTATGGGGAGATGGCTACACCTTC
CASSVWGDGYTF
>-|-|TRBV7-9|TRBJ1-6
TGTGCCAGCAGCCCGACGGGGGGGAGGTCACCCCTCCACTTT
CASSPTGGRSPLHF
>-|-|TRBV5-1|TRBJ2-5
TGCGCCAGCAGCTTGTTCAGTACCCAAGAGACCCAGTACTTC
CASSLFSTQETQYF
>-|-|TRBV6-1|TRBJ1-2
TGTGCCCTCGGGAGGACGGTGATCTATGGCTACACCTTC
CALGRTVIYGYTF
>-|TRBD1|TRBV9|TRBJ1-2
TGTGCCAGCAGCCAAAGGGGTTCTATGGGGACAGGGGGTGAGGGCTACACCTTC
CASSQRGSMGTGGEGYTF
>-|TRBD1|TRBV19|TRBJ1-5
TGTGCCAGTAGTATGGGGGGCCGGACAGGGAGGGGCTTTAGCAATCAGCCCCAGCATTTT
CASSMGGRTGRGFSNQPQHF
>-|TRBD2|TRBV28|TRBJ2-1
TGTGCCAGCAGTCCCCCGGGGGGATGGAACAATGAGCAGTTCTTC
CASSPPGGWNNEQFF
>-|-|TRBV30|TRBJ1-4
TGTGCCTGGAGTGTAGGAGTCGCGACTAATGAAAAACTGTTTTTT
CAWSVGVATNEKLFF
>-|-|TRBV6-5|TRBJ2-1
TGTGCCAGCAGTTTAACTGCGGGGAGCTACAATGAGCAGTTCTTC
CASSLTAGSYNEQFF
>-|TRBD1|TRBV7-6|TRBJ2-1
TGTGCCAGCAGCGAGGACAGGACAACCTACAATGAGCAGTTCTTC
CASSEDRTTYNEQFF
>-|TRBD1|TRBV15|TRBJ1-5
TGTGCCACCAGCAAACAGGGGGATCGCAATCAGCCCCAGCATTTT
CATSKQGDRNQPQHF
>-|-|TRBV5-8|TRBJ1-3
TGTGCCAGCAGCTTAGGCCAGGTCTCTGGAAACACCATATATTTT
CASSLGQVSGNTIYF
>once|-|TRBV9|TRBJ1-1
TGTGCCAGCAGCGCGTCCCTGAACACTGAAGCTTTCTTT
CASSASLNTEAFF
>-|TRBD2|TRBV15|TRBJ2-1
TGTGCCACCAGCAGAGGTAGTTGGCGGGGGACCGGGAATGAGCAGTTCTTC
CATSRGSWRGTGNEQFF
>-|TRBD1|TRBV19|TRBJ1-4
TGTGCCAGTAGTGGATCGGGACAGGGAGGAAAACTGTTTTTT
CASSGSGQGGKLFF
>-|-|TRBV15|TRBJ1-1
TGTGCCACCAGCAGAGACCGGGGAGGTGGCACTGAAGCTTTCTTT
CATSRDRGGGTEAFF
>-|-|TRBV7-9|TRBJ1-5
TGTGCCAGCAGCTTAGGGGCTGAGCCGGTTCATCCCCAGCATTTT
CASSLGAEPVHPQHF
>-|-|TRBV28|TRBJ2-7
TGTGCCAGCACCTCCGGGAACTCCCGGGCCTACGAGCAGTACTTC
CASTSGNSRAYEQYF
>-|TRBD1|TRBV2|TRBJ1-5
TGTGCCAGCAGTGAGGACAGGCTTAGCAATCAGCCCCAGCATTTT
CASSEDRLSNQPQHF
>-|-|TRBV2|TRBJ1-4
TGTGCCAGCAGCGACCCCGGAGCAACTAATGAAAAACTGTTTTTT
CASSDPGATNEKLFF
>-|-|TRBV10-3|TRBJ2-3
TGTGCCATCAGCAGGGAAGATACGCAGTATTTT
CAISREDTQYF
>-|-|TRBV5-1|TRBJ1-4
TGCGCCAGCAGGCCAGCGGGTTCGTGGACTAATGAAAAACTGTTTTTT
CASRPAGSWTNEKLFF
>-|-|TRBV5-1|TRBJ1-2
TGCGCCAGCAAAGGGGAAGGTCCTAACTATGGCTACACCTTC
CASKGEGPNYGYTF
>-|-|TRBV11-2|TRBJ2-1
TGTGCCAGCAGCTTAACTGATAATGAGCAGTTCTTC
CASSLTDNEQFF
>-|TRBD2|TRBV7-2|TRBJ2-7
TGTGCCAGCAGCGTAACTAGCGGGTACTACGAGCAGTACTTC
CASSVTSGYYEQYF
>once|-|TRBV4-3|TRBJ1-2
TGCGCCAGCAGCCAAGAGGTGGCGGGAGCCGTCTATGGCTACACCTTC
CASSQEVAGAVYGYTF
>-|-|TRBV10-3|TRBJ1-2
TGTGCCATCAGTGCCTCGGACACGTATGGCTACACCTTC
CAISASDTYGYTF
>-|-|TRBV11-3|TRBJ2-4
TGTGCCAGCAGCCCACCGACAACAGGGAGCATTCAGTACTTC
CASSPPTTGSIQYF